A single sample gave rise to the 6 T cell receptor beta chains below, sequenced in a study of blood T cells in healthy people across ages. Through a sample-barcoded 5' primer and a J-beta primer mix, a second PCR was run for roughly 6 to 11 cycles. MiXCR was run by TCRdb on the 5' RACE reads, yielding one entry per CDR3 protein. This sample has more than 500,000 distinct CDR3 sequences, with about 25% found just once. These data also formed part of another study, on T cells of mothers and their children.

The sample taken for sequencing was blood. These receptors came from a boy between 2 and 15 years old in good health.

This clonotype was detected many times. This chain links TRBV7-6 with TRBJ2-5; TRBD1 matches at 9 bases. Germline lookup yields CDR1 SGHVS and CDR2 FNYEAQ. The CDR3 runs 16 residues. Germline trimming cut 1 base from V and 1 base from J; bases unmatched to any gene: 4. CDR3 residues: CASSLVLQGAQETQYF. The DNA for the CDR3 is TGTGCCAGCAGCTTAGTGCTACAGGGGGCCCAAGAGACCCAGTACTTC. The variable domain in full, with the rest retrieved from reference TRBV7-6 and TRBJ2-5, is GAGVSQSPRYKVTKRGQDVALRCDPISGHVSLYWYRQALGQGPEFLTYFNYEAQQDKSGLPNDRFSAERPEGSISTLTIQRTEQRDSAMYRCASSLVLQGAQETQYFGPGTRLLVL.

Only a few counts were recorded for this clonotype. The chain joins TRBV6-5 to TRBJ1-5; the D is unclear. Trimming took off 0 bases at V and 5 bases at J, with 11 bases between the two ends. Germline CDR1 reads MNHEY; CDR2 reads SVGAGI. CDR3 length: 15 amino acids. CDR3 sequence reads: CASSYSRHRDQPQHF. As DNA, the CDR3 is TGTGCCAGCAGTTACTCGAGACACCGTGATCAGCCCCAGCATTTT.

The V and J genes are TRBV12-3 or TRBV12-4 and TRBJ2-5, with D perhaps given as TRBD1 or TRBD2 (5 bases each). The J call may be incorrect, as the DNA end agrees better with TRBJ2-7. CDR3 length: 12 residues. This CDR3 is CASSWGRYEQYF. The CDR3 bases are TGTGCCAGCAGCTGGGGACGCTACGAGCAGTACTTC.

The rearrangement links TRBV14 to TRBJ2-1, with D possibly being TRBD2 (6 bases). V was cut by 4 bases and J by 1 base, with 14 bases left in between. There are 16 residues in the CDR3. Germline V gives CDR1 SGHDN, CDR2 FVKESK. The CDR3, as DNA: TGTGCCAGCAGCCCATTCGCGGGACTTTCCTACAATGAGCAGTTCTTC. It translates to CASSPFAGLSYNEQFF.

This clonotype was observed at least ten times. The chain combines TRBV12-3 or TRBV12-4 with TRBJ2-5, with a possible D match to TRBD1 (6 bases). Trimming shortened V by 7 bases and J by 7 bases, and 19 bases separated the two germline ends. This CDR3 is 14 amino acids long. The CDR3 loop is CASNYRDDLGTQYF. In nucleotides, the CDR3 is TGTGCCAGCAATTACAGGGATGACTTAGGGACCCAGTACTTC.

The chain joins TRBV20-1 to TRBJ1-6; D is possibly TRBD1 (6 bases). Trimming took off 4 bases at V and 10 bases at J, with 23 bases between the two ends. The germline V gene encodes CDR1 DFQATT and CDR2 SNEGSKA (reference sequence). The CDR3 totals 16 residues. In DNA, the CDR3 is TGCAGTGCTAACTCGGACCCCCACCAGGACAGCTCACCCCTCCACTTT. It encodes CSANSDPHQDSSPLHF.